These T cell receptor beta chains were read from a single sample in a study of T cell responses to AZD1222 COVID-19 vaccine. The protocol was immunoSEQ multiplex PCR, while the TCRdb copy is restricted to in-frame clones and leaves out a portion. Of roughly 120,000 clones listed, 88% are singletons. Sequences were derived from peripheral blood, sampled on day 0 of AZD1222 vaccination. The receptor set was obtained from an adult in good health. The CDR3 runs from the conserved cysteine through the conserved F or W. A D gene is named only where the DNA matches it firmly. Only some rows state a clone size, as once, few, many or a class for expanded clones.

J gene	clone size	V gene	D gene	CDR3 length	CDR3 DNA	CDR3 protein
TRBJ2-6	NA	TRBV18	TRBD1	17	TGTGCCAGCTCACCACAGGGGGCGAGCTCTGGGGCCAACGTCCTGACTTTC	CASSPQGASSGANVLTF
TRBJ1-2	many	TRBV6-5	NA	14	TGTGCCAGCAGTCTCAGGGAGACGAACTATGGCTACACCTTC	CASSLRETNYGYTF
TRBJ1-4	NA	TRBV18	NA	14	TGTGCCAGCTCCCCGCGGAGGGGGGATGAAAAACTGTTTTTT	CASSPRRGDEKLFF
TRBJ2-5	NA	TRBV15	NA	14	TGTGCCACCAGCAGAGATCTCGGGAAAGAGACCCAGTACTTC	CATSRDLGKETQYF
TRBJ2-7	few	TRBV6-2/TRBV6-3	NA	12	TGTGCCAGCAGTTACTCGACAGCCGAGCAGTACTTC	CASSYSTAEQYF
TRBJ2-1	NA	TRBV5-1	NA	11	TGCGCCAGCAGCTCCTACAATGAGCAGTTCTTC	CASSSYNEQFF
TRBJ2-1	NA	TRBV11-3	TRBD2	16	TGTGCCAGCAGCTTAGGTGCTAGCGGGGGCTACAATGAGCAGTTCTTC	CASSLGASGGYNEQFF
TRBJ2-3	once	TRBV9	NA	16	TGTGCCAGCAGCGTAGGAGTAGGGGAGGGCACAGATACGCAGTATTTT	CASSVGVGEGTDTQYF
TRBJ1-2	NA	TRBV19	TRBD1	16	TGTGCCAGTAGTTCACCCCGGGACAGGGGGCAACAAGGCTACACCTTC	CASSSPRDRGQQGYTF
TRBJ2-1	NA	TRBV27	NA	14	TGTGCCAGCAGTTTGGGGCTAGGGGAGGATGAGCAGTTCTTC	CASSLGLGEDEQFF
TRBJ1-3	NA	TRBV19	TRBD1	16	TGTGCCAGTAGTATTCCAGGGGGAAGCTCTGGAAACACCATATATTTT	CASSIPGGSSGNTIYF
TRBJ1-3	NA	TRBV2	TRBD1	16	TGTGCCAGCAGTGAAATGGGACAGGGGGTAGGGAACACCATATATTTT	CASSEMGQGVGNTIYF
TRBJ1-1	NA	TRBV6-5	NA	13	TGTGCCAGCAGTTATGGGGGGTACACTGAAGCTTTCTTT	CASSYGGYTEAFF
TRBJ2-7	once	TRBV12-3/TRBV12-4	NA	13	TGTGCCAGCACCTCGTGGGGTTCCTACGAGCAGTACTTC	CASTSWGSYEQYF
TRBJ1-4	NA	TRBV7-2	TRBD1	17	TGTGCCAGCAGCTTAGTGGGCGGGACAGGGGGCGTCGAAAAACTGTTTTTT	CASSLVGGTGGVEKLFF
TRBJ1-3	NA	TRBV5-4	NA	17	TGTGCCAGCAGCTTGTCGGTCGTCAGGGACTCTGGAAACACCATATATTTT	CASSLSVVRDSGNTIYF
TRBJ2-7	NA	TRBV4-3	TRBD2	15	TGCGCCAGCAGCCAAGTCCGACTAGCGGACTACGAGCAGTACTTC	CASSQVRLADYEQYF
TRBJ1-5	once	TRBV18	TRBD1	16	TGTGCCAGCTCACCGGGGGGGAGGGGGCAGAATCAGCCCCAGCATTTT	CASSPGGRGQNQPQHF
TRBJ2-1	NA	TRBV3-1/TRBV3-2	NA	17	TGTGCCAGCAGCAAAACCGTTCGGGACCTCGATTACAATGAGCAGTTCTTC	CASSKTVRDLDYNEQFF
TRBJ2-6	NA	TRBV7-2	NA	15	TGTGCCAGCAGCTTAGATTGGTCTGGGGCCAACGTCCTGACTTTC	CASSLDWSGANVLTF
TRBJ2-1	NA	TRBV7-3	TRBD2	17	TGTGCCAGCAGCTTGGGACTAGCGGGGGATATCTACAATGAGCAGTTCTTC	CASSLGLAGDIYNEQFF
TRBJ1-1	medium-sized	TRBV29-1	NA	12	TGCAGCGTTGTGGAGACTCACACTGAAGCTTTCTTT	CSVVETHTEAFF
TRBJ2-5	NA	TRBV6-5	TRBD2	15	TGTGCCAGCAGGGAGACTAGCGGGACCCAAGAGACCCAGTACTTC	CASRETSGTQETQYF
TRBJ1-1	NA	TRBV4-2	NA	15	TGTGCCAGCAGCCAAGATCCGGGGCGTAACACTGAAGCTTTCTTT	CASSQDPGRNTEAFF
TRBJ1-5	NA	TRBV6-1	NA	14	TGTGCCAGCAGTGACAGGGCAAGGAGTCAGCCCCAGCATTTT	CASSDRARSQPQHF
TRBJ2-7	NA	TRBV3-1/TRBV3-2	NA	14	TGTGCCAGCAGCCAAGGTTGGAATTCCTACGAGCAGTACTTC	CASSQGWNSYEQYF
TRBJ1-1	NA	TRBV19	NA	15	TGTGCCAGTAGTGGATCCAGGGGAGGAAACACTGAAGCTTTCTTT	CASSGSRGGNTEAFF
TRBJ2-7	NA	TRBV4-3	NA	16	TGCGCCAGCAGCCAAGATCGGGACCGGGCCTCCTACGAGCAGTACTTC	CASSQDRDRASYEQYF
TRBJ2-7	NA	TRBV7-3	TRBD1	16	TGTGCCAGCAGCTTAACAGGTGGGACAGGGGTGAACGAGCAGTACTTC	CASSLTGGTGVNEQYF
TRBJ2-1	NA	TRBV16	TRBD1	17	TGTGCCAGCAGCCTTCCGGGACAGGGAAAGTCCTACAATGAGCAGTTCTTC	CASSLPGQGKSYNEQFF
TRBJ1-2	NA	TRBV20-1	NA	11	TGCAGTGCTAGTCGGGACTATGGCTACACCTTC	CSASRDYGYTF
TRBJ2-7	NA	TRBV11-1	NA	14	TGTGCCAGCAGCTTAAGCGGGCCAATGAACGAGCAGTACTTC	CASSLSGPMNEQYF
TRBJ1-4	NA	TRBV2	NA	14	TGTGCCAGCACCGGCAGGGTTTCTAATGAAAAACTGTTTTTT	CASTGRVSNEKLFF
TRBJ1-2	few	TRBV7-2	NA	16	TGTGCCAGCAGCTTAGCCGGGACCCTCCCGAGCTATGGCTACACCTTC	CASSLAGTLPSYGYTF